This entry lists 9 T cell receptor beta chains sequenced from one sample in a study of blood T cells in healthy people across ages. A J-beta primer mix and a sample-barcoded 5' primer were used in a second PCR of about 7 to 12 cycles. TCRdb redid the calling of the 5' RACE reads with MiXCR, one entry per CDR3 protein. The sample carries 600,000 to 900,000 distinct CDR3 sequences, roughly 25% recorded once. The same data also went into a second study, on T cells of mothers and their children.

Sequencing was performed on blood. These receptors all come from a boy aged 10-17 years in good health.

In its sample, this clonotype was seen a few times. The junction departs from the called germline gene at one end, perhaps through a read error. This rearrangement joins TRBV20-1 to TRBJ1-1, with 8 bases aligning to TRBD1. Germline lookup yields CDR1 DFQATT and CDR2 SNEGSKA (reference sequence). This CDR3 has 14 residues. CDR3 amino acids: CSAGEGTGNTEAFF. Written as DNA, the CDR3 is TGCAGTGCTGGAGAAGGGACAGGGAACACTGAAGCTTTCTTT.

This clonotype was picked up a small number of times. This chain joins TRBV30 and TRBJ2-7; the D call may be TRBD1 or TRBD2 (5 bases each). This CDR3 region has 13 residues. Germline CDR1 is GTSNPN and CDR2 is SVGIG (reference sequence). Trimming pared 2 bases from V and 5 bases from J, leaving 13 bases between. The CDR3 sequence is CAWSQGIGDEQYF. DNA of the CDR3: TGTGCCTGGAGTCAGGGTATCGGGGACGAGCAGTACTTC.

This clonotype has just a few counts. The chain is built from TRBV29-1 and TRBJ2-5; tentatively, D is TRBD2 (5 bases). The J call may be incorrect, as the DNA end agrees better with TRBJ2-7. Germline V CDR1 and CDR2: SQVTM, ANQGSEA. The CDR3 is 15 amino acids. The CDR3 here is CSVDEGPNSSYEQYF. DNA of the CDR3: TGCAGCGTTGACGAGGGCCCCAACAGCTCCTACGAGCAGTACTTC.

This sequence joins TRBV9 and TRBJ2-3; tentatively, D is TRBD2 (6 bases). The CDR3 sequence is 14 residues long. V lost 2 bases to trimming and J lost 5 bases, with 12 bases between them. Germline CDR1 and CDR2: SGDLS and YYNGEE. As DNA, the CDR3 is TGTGCCAGCAGCGTTGGAGGGGCGGGAGATACGCAGTATTTT. This codes for CASSVGGAGDTQYF.

J is TRBJ2-3 and V is TRBV2; D gene unclear. The CDR3 spans 13 residues. Trimming removed 3 bases from V and 6 bases from J, with 10 bases in between. Germline V gene lookup returns CDR1 SNHLY and CDR2 FYNNEI. CDR3 protein: CASSERSDDTQYF. As DNA, the CDR3 is TGTGCCAGCAGTGAGCGCAGTGACGATACGCAGTATTTT.

Concerning this clonotype itself: This CDR3 is missing its conserved last phenylalanine or tryptophan, likely due to a read error. The CDR3 loop reads CASSVAGETQYL. The CDR3 DNA reads TGTGCCAGCAGCGTAGCTGGGGAGACCCAGTACCTC. The J gene is TRBJ2-5, the V gene TRBV9, with unresolved D. The CDR3 is made up of 12 amino acids. With 0 bases removed from V and 5 bases from J, the gap between germline ends came to 5 bases. Germline V lookup: CDR1 SGDLS, CDR2 YYNGEE.

This clonotype came up a few times. The chain combines TRBV6-5 with TRBJ1-6; no clear D. Germline V lookup: CDR1 MNHEY, CDR2 SVGAGI. This CDR3 spans 13 amino acids. With 2 bases removed from V and 11 bases from J, the gap between germline ends came to 10 bases. The CDR3 coding sequence is TGTGCCAGCAGTTACCGCCGTGGGGCACCCCTCCACTTT. Protein: CASSYRRGAPLHF.

The rearrangement links TRBV6-5 to TRBJ2-7, with a weak D call TRBD2 (5 bases). Germline V gives CDR1 MNHEY, CDR2 SVGAGI. The CDR3 sequence is 13 residues long. With 5 bases removed from V and 4 bases from J, the gap between germline ends came to 12 bases. The CDR3 coding sequence is TGTGCCAGCAGTCCCTTCCAGCGGTACGAGCAGTACTTC. Amino acid sequence: CASSPFQRYEQYF.

The chain joins TRBV5-1 to TRBJ2-5; D remains unclear. CDR3 length equals 13 residues. The ends were cut back, 2 bases at V and 3 bases at J, with 8 bases in the middle. CDR1 and CDR2 (germline): SGHRS, YFSETQ. The CDR3 sequence is CASSFRQKETQYF. Written as DNA, the CDR3 is TGCGCCAGCAGCTTCAGGCAAAAAGAGACCCAGTACTTC.